This T cell receptor beta chain appears in the sequencing data of a study of molecular identifiers for immune sequencing clone quantification. This clonotype was observed at least ten times. Its antigen is not known. In preparing bulk TCR libraries, previously described methods and listed TCR primers were used. TCRdb passed the PCR reads through MiXCR, listing each CDR3 protein once. The table records roughly 71,000 distinct CDR3 sequences, less than 20% of them present only once. V was shortened by 3 bases and J by 4 bases, with 6 bases between the two germline ends. Germline CDR1 SGDLS, CDR2 YYNGEE. This CDR3 comprises 12 residues. The study, taken as a whole, reports: Over 99% of effector molecules, yet under 1% of naive-cell molecules, were held by clones above 20 RNA copies.

Sorting isolated naive CD8 T cells as CD8+CD4-CCR7+CD45RA+ events. The sample comprised naive CD8+ T cells from blood, with Jurkat cell RNA spiked in. Described subset: FACS-sorted CD8+CD4-CCR7+CD45RA+ naive T cells. The V call is TRBV9, the J call TRBJ2-3; D not resolved. The origin of this receptor is a human donor in good health. Some libraries in this study had Jurkat cell RNA spiked in. In DNA form, the CDR3 reads TGTGCCAGCAGCGCTAACTCAGATACGCAGTATTTT. The encoded protein is CASSANSDTQYF.